These 20 T cell receptor beta chains share one sample of origin, sequenced in a study of T cell changes during pregnancy in multiple sclerosis. Measured with immunoSEQ multiplex PCR; TCRdb has only the in-frame clones, and not every one. Among about 67,000 clones, roughly 94% were seen once, and the ten largest hold roughly 1.5%. The material was peripheral blood, obtained after pregnancy. These receptors were collected from a female donor with multiple sclerosis, enrolled in a pregnancy study.

The rearrangement joins TRBV28 to TRBJ2-7, with 7 nucleotides matching TRBD1. Germline CDR1 reads MDHEN; CDR2 reads SYDVKM. J gave up 2 bases and V 8 bases, and 6 bases lay outside the gene matches. The CDR3 loop spans 13 amino acids. In nucleotides, the CDR3 is TGTGCCAGCGTAACCCAGGGGGCCTACGAGCAGTACTTC. Residues: CASVTQGAYEQYF.

The CDR3 loop reads CAWSVGVQGQPQHF. The DNA for the CDR3 is TGTGCCTGGAGTGTGGGGGTACAGGGCCAGCCCCAGCATTTT. The chain combines TRBV30 with TRBJ1-5, with a weak D call TRBD1 (6 bases). CDR1 and CDR2 from the germline V gene are GTSNPN and SVGIG (reference sequence). CDR3 length: 14 residues. V lost 0 bases and J 7 bases, leaving 13 bases between the germline ends.

Ten or more counts support this clone. This rearrangement joins TRBV15 to TRBJ2-5; no clear D. The CDR3 is 15 residues long. Deletions cut 0 bases from V and 2 bases from J, with 10 bases between. Per the germline V gene, CDR1 is LNHNV and CDR2 is YYDKDF (reference sequence). CDR3 nucleotides: TGTGCCACCAGCAGAGACAGAGGTGGGCAAGAGACCCAGTACTTC. Encoded protein: CATSRDRGGQETQYF. Together with reference TRBV15 and TRBJ2-5, the CDR3 gives the full variable domain: DAMVIQNPRYQVTQFGKPVTLSCSQTLNHNVMYWYQQKSSQAPKLLFHYYDKDFNNEADTPDNFQSRRPNTSFCFLDIRSPGLGDTAMYLCATSRDRGGQETQYFGPGTRLLVL.

V is TRBV19 and J is TRBJ1-4, with no clear D. This CDR3 comprises 14 residues. V dropped 2 bases and J dropped 7 bases, with 11 bases sitting between them. Germline V gene lookup returns CDR1 LNHDA and CDR2 SQIVND (reference sequence). This CDR3 reads CASSIMGSREKLFF. The CDR3, as DNA: TGTGCCAGTAGTATAATGGGGAGCCGTGAAAAACTGTTTTTT. The full variable domain, its missing parts supplied by reference TRBV19 and TRBJ1-4, is DGGITQSPKYLFRKEGQNVTLSCEQNLNHDAMYWYRQDPGQGLRLIYYSQIVNDFQKGDIAEGYSVSREKKESFPLTVTSAQKNPTAFYLCASSIMGSREKLFFGSGTQLSVL.

This clone was recorded a few times. The chain couples TRBV21-1 to TRBJ1-2. TRBV21-1 is reported as a pseudogene. The CDR3 extends over 11 amino acids. CDR3 nucleotide sequence: TGTGCCAGCCCGTTAGAGTATGGCTACACCTTC. Its translation is CASPLEYGYTF.

This chain links TRBV30 with TRBJ1-2; D is undetermined. The CDR3 extends over 14 amino acids. Trimming took off 0 bases at V and 8 bases at J, with 16 bases between the two ends. Germline values: CDR1 GTSNPN, CDR2 SVGIG (reference sequence). CDR3: CAWSVRSGSRGYTF. CDR3 in DNA: TGTGCCTGGAGTGTACGATCCGGTTCACGCGGCTACACCTTC.

The V and J genes are TRBV9 and TRBJ2-1; TRBD2 matches 9 bases. Germline lookup yields CDR1 SGDLS and CDR2 YYNGEE. The CDR3 extends over 15 amino acids. V gave up 0 bases and J gave up 8 bases; unmatched junction bases: 6. The CDR3 coding sequence is TGTGCCAGCAGCGTAGATAGCGGGAGAGGATATGAGCAGTTCTTC. This sequence encodes CASSVDSGRGYEQFF.

The chain couples TRBV19 to TRBJ2-5; tentatively, D is TRBD2 (6 bases). CDR1 LNHDA and CDR2 SQIVND come from the germline V gene (reference sequence). Trimming took 10 bases from V and 4 from J, leaving 22 bases between them. The CDR3 runs 15 residues. The CDR3 is CAILPTGGFGETQYF. In DNA, the CDR3 is TGTGCCATCCTCCCGACTGGAGGGTTCGGAGAGACCCAGTACTTC.

The chain is built from TRBV28 and TRBJ2-1; D is perhaps TRBD1 (6 bases). V shed 4 bases and J shed 0 bases, with 13 bases lying between them. CDR1 and CDR2 (germline): MDHEN, SYDVKM. This CDR3 contains 16 residues. Written as DNA, the CDR3 is TGTGCCAGCAGTTATGGGACATTAAGCTCCTACAATGAGCAGTTCTTC. It translates to CASSYGTLSSYNEQFF.

The chain employs TRBV7-3 and TRBJ2-5, with D perhaps matching TRBD2 (5 bases). The CDR3 loop spans 14 amino acids. The V end was cut by 2 bases, the J end by 1 base, with 8 bases between. The germline V gene has CDR1 SGHTA and CDR2 FQGTGA. The CDR3 loop reads CASSLVGAQETQYF. The DNA of the CDR3 is TGTGCCAGCAGCTTAGTGGGAGCCCAAGAGACCCAGTACTTC.

This clone has more than one count but fewer than ten. The chain couples TRBV5-4 to TRBJ2-3; a possible D gene is TRBD2 (6 bases). The CDR3 length is 14 residues. Trimming removed 2 bases at V and 4 bases at J, with 11 bases between. In germline, CDR1 is SGHNT, CDR2 YYREEE (reference sequence). The CDR3 sequence: CASSFGGMADTQYF. Here the CDR3 DNA reads TGTGCCAGCAGCTTTGGCGGGATGGCAGATACGCAGTATTTT.

The chain has TRBV5-1 and TRBJ2-3; possible D gene TRBD1, 6 bases. The CDR3 loop spans 14 amino acids. The V end lost 4 bases, the J end lost 0 bases, and 9 bases lay between the germline ends. Looked up from germline, CDR1 is SGHRS and CDR2 is YFSETQ. CDR3 sequence: CASSIGQSTDTQYF. DNA for the CDR3: TGCGCCAGCAGCATAGGACAGAGCACAGATACGCAGTATTTT.

This sequence joins TRBV27 and TRBJ1-2; 11 bases are shared with TRBD1. Germline CDR1 MNHEY, CDR2 SMNVEV (reference sequence). V dropped 8 bases and J dropped 3; count of bases not matched to a gene: 14. This CDR3 is 17 amino acids long. The CDR3 protein is CASSGTGGTGAYYGYTF. The CDR3 DNA follows: TGTGCCAGCTCCGGGACAGGGGGGACGGGAGCATACTATGGCTACACCTTC.

The chain joins TRBV29-1 to TRBJ2-1; D may be TRBD1 (6 bases). The CDR3 consists of 14 residues. From germline, CDR1 is SQVTM and CDR2 ANQGSEA. V gave up 5 bases and J gave up 0 bases, with 11 bases separating them. In nucleotides, the CDR3 is TGCAGCGTTTTACCAGGGGACTCCTACAATGAGCAGTTCTTC. It translates to CSVLPGDSYNEQFF.

J is TRBJ2-7 and V is TRBV27; D possibly corresponds to TRBD1 (6 bases). Trimming stripped 10 bases from V and 4 bases from J, with 17 bases between. The length of the CDR3 is 13 residues. Germline V gives CDR1 MNHEY, CDR2 SMNVEV (reference sequence). CDR3 coding DNA: TGTGCCAATACACCGGGACATAAGTACGAGCAGTACTTC. Residues: CANTPGHKYEQYF.

The chain employs TRBV10-1 and TRBJ2-7, with 9 bases lining up with TRBD2. The germline V gene has CDR1 WNHNN and CDR2 SYGVQD (reference sequence). Trimming took 4 bases from V and 4 from J; bases not matched to a gene: 5. CDR3 length equals 14 residues. This CDR3 is CASSGGLAMYEQYF. CDR3 nucleotides: TGCGCCAGCAGTGGGGGACTAGCCATGTACGAGCAGTACTTC.

The rearrangement joins TRBV5-1 to TRBJ1-2; possibly TRBD1 for D (6 bases). The CDR3 sequence is 14 residues long. V lost 4 bases, J lost 2 bases, and 12 bases lay in between. The germline V gene encodes CDR1 SGHRS and CDR2 YFSETQ. The CDR3 reads CASSPRTDNYGYTF. The CDR3 nucleotides read TGCGCCAGCAGCCCTAGGACAGACAACTATGGCTACACCTTC.

The chain uses TRBV5-1 and TRBJ1-1; D is unclear. Trimming cost V 0 bases and J 9 bases, with 18 bases left between them. The CDR3 covers 15 residues. Germline V gene lookup returns CDR1 SGHRS and CDR2 YFSETQ. The CDR3 reads CASSLEYSILTQAFF. The CDR3 DNA sequence: TGCGCCAGCAGCTTGGAGTATTCAATTTTGACACAAGCTTTCTTT. Using reference TRBV5-1 and TRBJ1-1 for the parts outside the CDR3, the full variable domain is KAGVTQTPRYLIKTRGQQVTLSCSPISGHRSVSWYQQTPGQGLQFLFEYFSETQRNKGNFPGRFSGRQFSNSRSEMNVSTLELGDSALYLCASSLEYSILTQAFFGQGTRLTVV.

This chain joins TRBV19 and TRBJ2-7; 8 bases agree with TRBD2. The ends lost 4 bases at V and 5 bases at J; junction bases unmatched: 4. CDR1 is LNHDA and CDR2 is SQIVND in the germline V gene (reference sequence). The CDR3 extends over 13 amino acids. The DNA of the CDR3 is TGTGCCAGTAGTACCCCGGGGGGGAACGAGCAGTACTTC. This gives the protein CASSTPGGNEQYF.

The genes are TRBV6-1 and TRBJ2-2; TRBD1 agrees at 7 bases. From germline, CDR1 is MNHNS and CDR2 SASEGT. V was pared by 3 bases and J by 2 bases, with 3 bases of the junction left unmatched. This CDR3 has 15 amino acids. CDR3 in DNA: TGTGCCAGCAGTGATGGGACAGTCAACACCGGGGAGCTGTTTTTT. It is translated as CASSDGTVNTGELFF.